This entry lists 26 T cell receptor beta chains sequenced from one sample in a study of blood T cells in healthy people across ages. With a J-beta primer mix and a sample-barcoded 5' primer, a second PCR ran about 6 to 11 cycles. TCRdb reanalysed the 5' RACE reads using MiXCR and keeps one entry per CDR3 protein. This table holds approximately 800,000 distinct CDR3 sequences, under 40% found once. The source material was blood. The receptors here all came from a man aged 18 to 30 in good health.

This chain links TRBV3-1 with TRBJ2-1; 11 bases agree with TRBD2. This CDR3 comprises 16 residues. The germline gives CDR1 LGHDT, CDR2 YNNKEL (reference sequence). V was clipped by 1 base and J by 6 bases; unmatched bases: 5. The CDR3 bases are TGTGCCAGCAGCCAAGGAGTTAGCGGGGGGGTCAATGAGCAGTTCTTC. This gives the protein CASSQGVSGGVNEQFF.

Worth noting for this clonotype: Being one base from a much bigger clone, this may be a read error. V is TRBV7-9 and J is TRBJ1-5, with a weak D call TRBD1 (5 bases). This CDR3 has 13 residues. Germline values: CDR1 SEHNR, CDR2 FQNEAQ (reference sequence). The CDR3 loop reads CASSVAGDQPQHF. For the CDR3, the DNA is TGTGCCAGCAGCGTAGCGGGGGATCAGCCCCAGCATTTT.

J is TRBJ2-5 and V is TRBV28; 8 nucleotides line up with TRBD2. The CDR3 contains 14 residues. Germline lookup yields CDR1 MDHEN and CDR2 SYDVKM. The J segment lost 11 bases and the V segment lost 3 bases, leaving 11 bases of the junction unmatched. The CDR3 DNA follows: TGTGCCAGCAGTTTGTGGAGCGGGAGCTATGAGCAGTACTTC. It encodes CASSLWSGSYEQYF.

J is TRBJ2-5 and V is TRBV3-1; TRBD1 or TRBD2 may be the D gene (5 bases each). The V gene's germline CDR1 is LGHDT and CDR2 YNNKEL (reference sequence). With 0 bases removed from V and 0 bases from J, the gap between germline ends came to 17 bases. This CDR3 has 18 residues. DNA for the CDR3: TGTGCCAGCAGCCAAGAAGGCAGGGACGACTCCAACCAAGAGACCCAGTACTTC. Its protein product is CASSQEGRDDSNQETQYF.

This chain links TRBV7-2 with TRBJ1-2, with unresolved D. CDR1 and CDR2 from the germline V gene are SGHTA and FQGNSA. This CDR3 spans 14 amino acids. V was shortened by 3 bases and J by 6 bases, with 14 bases between the two germline ends. CDR3 sequence (DNA): TGTGCCAGCAGCTTGTACAACGGGGTTAATGGCTACACCTTC. The encoded protein is CASSLYNGVNGYTF.

This clonotype was seen more than once but under ten times. The rearrangement links TRBV9 to TRBJ2-7; weak D call: TRBD1 (5 bases). The CDR3 consists of 15 residues. Germline V lookup: CDR1 SGDLS, CDR2 YYNGEE. The V end was cut by 0 bases, the J end by 2 bases, with 12 bases between. The CDR3 DNA reads as TGTGCCAGCAGCGTAGGGCAGGGAAGTACCTACGAGCAGTACTTC. It is translated as CASSVGQGSTYEQYF.

Here the CDR3 reads CATSASRGGSAGELFF. CDR3 nucleotides: TGTGCCACCAGTGCCTCGAGGGGGGGTTCGGCCGGGGAGCTGTTTTTT. The V and J genes are TRBV24-1 and TRBJ2-2, with a weak D call TRBD2 (7 bases). V was pared by 5 bases and J by 6 bases, with 18 bases between. CDR3 length: 16 residues. Germline lookup yields CDR1 KGHDR and CDR2 SFDVKD.

This sequence joins TRBV10-3 and TRBJ2-7, with TRBD2 as a possible D gene (5 bases). The CDR3 is made up of 12 amino acids. The V gene's germline CDR1 is ENHRY and CDR2 SYGVKD. V was pared by 6 bases and J by 3 bases, with 9 bases between. DNA for the CDR3: TGTGCCATCAGCCCGAGCGGCTACGAGCAGTACTTC. This encodes CAISPSGYEQYF.

This clonotype was seen only a few times. This may arise from a read error, as a much more abundant clone is one base away. CDR3 coding DNA: TGTGCCAGCAGCTCGGACAGGGCCAATCAGCCCCAGCATTTT. This encodes CASSSDRANQPQHF. V usage is TRBV7-2 and J usage is TRBJ1-5; 8 bases are a match to TRBD1. This CDR3 contains 14 residues. Germline-derived CDR1 and CDR2 are SGHTA and FQGNSA. Unmatched junction bases numbered 2, after V lost 4 bases and J lost 3 bases. Complete variable domain (other parts from reference TRBV7-2 and TRBJ1-5): GAGVSQSPSNKVTEKGKDVELRCDPISGHTALYWYRQSLGQGLEFLIYFQGNSAPDKSGLPSDRFSAERTGGSVSTLTIQRTQQEDSAVYLCASSSDRANQPQHFGDGTRLSIL.

This chain joins TRBV10-3 and TRBJ1-6, with D unclear. V was pared by 6 bases and J by 0 bases, with 15 bases between. Germline CDR1 and CDR2: ENHRY and SYGVKD. The CDR3 has 17 amino acids. CDR3 amino acids: CAISPDRSPSYNSPLHF. Written as DNA, the CDR3 is TGTGCCATCAGCCCCGACCGCTCTCCCTCCTATAATTCACCCCTCCACTTT.

About this clonotype: A much larger clone differs by one base, so this may be a read error. The rearrangement uses TRBV7-8 and TRBJ2-1; the D call may be TRBD1 or TRBD2 (5 bases each). The DNA matches TRBJ2-7 better at its end, which makes the J call doubtful. This CDR3 is 17 amino acids long. CDR1 and CDR2 from the germline V gene are SGHVS and FQNEAQ. CDR3 residues: CASSHRITGTAYNEQYF. The CDR3 coding sequence is TGTGCCAGCAGCCATAGAATAACCGGGACGGCCTACAATGAGCAGTACTTC.

The V and J genes are TRBV28 and TRBJ1-5; possibly TRBD1 for D (5 bases). CDR1 and CDR2 from the germline V gene are MDHEN and SYDVKM. There are 13 residues in the CDR3. Trimming stripped 6 bases from V and 1 base from J, with 7 bases between. CDR3 sequence (DNA): TGTGCCAGCAGGGGACCGAGCAATCAGCCCCAGCATTTT. As protein: CASRGPSNQPQHF.

This clonotype was found a few times. V is TRBV9 and J is TRBJ2-5; D is possibly TRBD2 (6 bases). This CDR3 spans 15 amino acids. The V end was cut by 3 bases, the J end by 1 base, with 13 bases between. CDR1 SGDLS and CDR2 YYNGEE come from the germline V gene. In nucleotides, the CDR3 is TGTGCCAGCAGCGCACAGCTAGCGTTCCAAGAGACCCAGTACTTC. The encoded protein is CASSAQLAFQETQYF.

This clonotype was found a few times. The V and J genes are TRBV5-1 and TRBJ1-4; no clear D. The V and J ends lost 4 bases and 0 bases respectively, with 13 bases between them. CDR1 and CDR2 from the germline V gene are SGHRS and YFSETQ. There are 16 residues in the CDR3. The CDR3 sequence: CASSPGPTATNEKLFF. Written as DNA, the CDR3 is TGCGCCAGCAGCCCCGGACCTACTGCAACTAATGAAAAACTGTTTTTT.

The chain has TRBV12-3 or TRBV12-4 and TRBJ2-2, with D hard to call. Trimming removed 3 bases from V and 0 bases from J, with 5 bases in between. The CDR3 totals 14 residues. For the CDR3, the DNA is TGTGCCAGCAGTTTCAGTTCGAACACCGGGGAGCTGTTTTTT. As protein: CASSFSSNTGELFF.

Only a few counts were recorded for this clonotype. The genes are TRBV9 and TRBJ1-2; 7 bases fit TRBD1. In germline, CDR1 is SGDLS, CDR2 YYNGEE. V lost 0 bases to trimming and J lost 8 bases; unmatched junction nucleotides: 7. This CDR3 contains 14 residues. The CDR3, as DNA: TGTGCCAGCAGCGTAGCCGACAGGGTGGGCGGCTACACCTTC. It specifies CASSVADRVGGYTF.

A few counts support this clonotype. The chain couples TRBV4-1 to TRBJ2-5; 7 bases match TRBD2. The CDR3 runs to 15 residues. V gave up 2 bases and J gave up 11 bases; unmatched junction bases: 14. The germline V gene encodes CDR1 MGHRA and CDR2 YSYEKL. This CDR3 reads CASSQSAGEYNEQYF. The CDR3, as DNA: TGCGCCAGCAGCCAATCGGCGGGAGAGTACAATGAGCAGTACTTC.

This clonotype was recorded at least ten times. V usage is TRBV5-5 and J usage is TRBJ1-2, with D unclear. The CDR3 runs to 13 residues. In germline, CDR1 is SGHKS, CDR2 YYEKEE (reference sequence). V was trimmed by 4 bases and J by 7 bases, leaving 14 bases between them. CDR3 bases: TGTGCCAGCAGCACCGACTATGGCTCTGGCTACACCTTC. This encodes CASSTDYGSGYTF.

The genes are TRBV25-1 and TRBJ1-2, with a weak D call TRBD1 (5 bases). The CDR3 covers 14 residues. Trimming left V 4 bases short and J 8 bases short, with 17 bases between. The germline gives CDR1 MGHDK, CDR2 SYGVNS. The CDR3 loop is CASSAAPSRDGYTF. The CDR3 DNA follows: TGTGCCAGCAGTGCCGCCCCCTCACGGGACGGCTACACCTTC.

The rearrangement uses TRBV25-1 and TRBJ2-6, with TRBD1 matching over 8 bases. V lost 8 bases, J lost 0 bases, and 3 bases stayed unmatched. The CDR3 spans 15 residues. The germline CDR1 and CDR2 sequences are MGHDK and SYGVNS. The CDR3 loop is CASGQGLSGANVLTF. Here the CDR3 DNA reads TGTGCCAGCGGACAGGGCCTCTCTGGGGCCAACGTCCTGACTTTC.

This rearrangement joins TRBV30 to TRBJ2-7; 10 bases agree with TRBD1. Germline trimming cut 3 bases from V and 6 bases from J; bases unmatched to any gene: 2. CDR1 is GTSNPN, CDR2 SVGIG, per germline (reference sequence). CDR3 length: 12 amino acids. CDR3 amino acids: CAWRTGGAEQYF. The CDR3 nucleotides are TGTGCCTGGAGGACAGGGGGCGCCGAGCAGTACTTC.

This clonotype was observed a handful of times. The chain joins TRBV27 to TRBJ2-7; 8 bases map to TRBD1. The junction had 12 bases not matched to a gene; V was cut back by 6 bases and J by 5 bases. The length of the CDR3 is 15 residues. CDR1 MNHEY and CDR2 SMNVEV come from the germline V gene (reference sequence). For the CDR3, the DNA is TGTGCCAGCAGAAAAGGGACAGGTTCTTTCCACGAGCAGTACTTC. Translating it yields CASRKGTGSFHEQYF.

The chain combines TRBV20-1 with TRBJ1-2, with D possibly TRBD1 on 5 matching bases. The CDR3 extends over 13 amino acids. Germline V gene lookup returns CDR1 DFQATT and CDR2 SNEGSKA (reference sequence). Deletions cut 6 bases from V and 5 bases from J, with 16 bases between. CDR3 loop: CSAPLAGSYGYTF. DNA of the CDR3: TGCAGTGCCCCTCTAGCAGGGAGTTATGGCTACACCTTC.

The CDR3 DNA sequence: TGTGCCAGCAGCACCGATACTAATGAAAAACTGTTTTTT. Translating it yields CASSTDTNEKLFF. V and J are TRBV7-2 and TRBJ1-4; D unclear. Germline V CDR1 and CDR2: SGHTA, FQGNSA. V shed 5 bases and J shed 2 bases, with 6 bases lying between them. The CDR3 runs to 13 residues. The entire variable domain, with the rest obtained from reference TRBV7-2 and TRBJ1-4, is as follows: GAGVSQSPSNKVTEKGKDVELRCDPISGHTALYWYRQSLGQGLEFLIYFQGNSAPDKSGLPSDRFSAERTGGSVSTLTIQRTQQEDSAVYLCASSTDTNEKLFFGSGTQLSVL.

The chain carries TRBV5-1 and TRBJ2-4; D unclear. The closer fit of TRBJ2-5 to the DNA end suggests the J call may be wrong. Germline V gene lookup returns CDR1 SGHRS and CDR2 YFSETQ. The CDR3 covers 11 residues. The CDR3 is CASSLEWTQYF. DNA for the CDR3: TGCGCCAGCAGCCTTGAGTGGACCCAGTACTTC.

The V call is TRBV19, the J call TRBJ2-1; the D is unclear. This CDR3 spans 15 amino acids. Per germline, CDR1 LNHDA and CDR2 SQIVND (reference sequence). The germline V and J ends were trimmed by 4 bases and 5 bases, with 15 bases remaining between them. The CDR3 coding sequence is TGTGCCAGTAGTACGCTTATCCACCGGGACAATGAGCAGTTCTTC. This sequence encodes CASSTLIHRDNEQFF.